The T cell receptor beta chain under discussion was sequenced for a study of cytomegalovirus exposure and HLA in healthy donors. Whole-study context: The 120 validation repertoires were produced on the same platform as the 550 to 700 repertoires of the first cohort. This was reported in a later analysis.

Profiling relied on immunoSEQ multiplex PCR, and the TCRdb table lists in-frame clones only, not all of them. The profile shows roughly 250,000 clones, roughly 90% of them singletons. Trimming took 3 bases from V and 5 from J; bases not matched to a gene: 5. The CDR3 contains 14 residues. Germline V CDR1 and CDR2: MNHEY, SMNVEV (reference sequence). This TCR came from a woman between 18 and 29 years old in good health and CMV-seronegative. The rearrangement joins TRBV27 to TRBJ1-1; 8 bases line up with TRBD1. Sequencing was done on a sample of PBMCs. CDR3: CASSFQGAKTEAFF. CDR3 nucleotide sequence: TGTGCCAGCAGTTTCCAGGGGGCAAAGACTGAAGCTTTCTTT.